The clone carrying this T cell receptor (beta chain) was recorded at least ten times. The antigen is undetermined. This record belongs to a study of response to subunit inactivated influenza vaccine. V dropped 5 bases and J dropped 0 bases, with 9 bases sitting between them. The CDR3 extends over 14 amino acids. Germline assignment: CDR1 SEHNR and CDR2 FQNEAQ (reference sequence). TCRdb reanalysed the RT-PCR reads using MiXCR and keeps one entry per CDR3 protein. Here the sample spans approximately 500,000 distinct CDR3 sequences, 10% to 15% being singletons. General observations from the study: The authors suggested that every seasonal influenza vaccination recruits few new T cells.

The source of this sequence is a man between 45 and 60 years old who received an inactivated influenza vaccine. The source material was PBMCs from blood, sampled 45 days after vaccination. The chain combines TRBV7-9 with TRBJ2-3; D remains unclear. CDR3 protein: CASSRQASTDTQYF. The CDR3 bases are TGTGCCAGCAGCCGGCAGGCGAGCACAGATACGCAGTATTTT. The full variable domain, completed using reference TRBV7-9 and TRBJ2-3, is DTGVSQNPRHKITKRGQNVTFRCDPISEHNRLYWYRQTLGQGPEFLTYFQNEAQLEKSRLLSDRFSAERPKGSFSTLEIQRTEQGDSAMYLCASSRQASTDTQYFGPGTRLTVL.